The source of this T cell receptor beta chain is a study of T-cell reconstitution after alpha-beta-depleted transplantation in children. CDR1 and CDR2 from the germline V gene are MNHEY and SMNVEV (reference sequence). Deletions cut 8 bases from V and 6 bases from J, with 26 bases between. The CDR3 runs 17 residues. The TCRbeta library incorporated unique molecular identifiers. TCRdb re-called the PCR reads through MiXCR, storing one row per CDR3 protein. The sample contains 450,000 to 600,000 distinct CDR3 sequences, 18% of which appear only once. The TCR comes from a human donor who donated a stem cell graft to a child with acute lymphoblastic leukemia. The chain links TRBV27 to TRBJ2-1, with a weak D call TRBD2 (6 bases). The starting material was PBMCs from the stem cell graft donor, obtained from the stem cell graft. The CDR3 reads CASSEGVERASRNEQFF. CDR3 nucleotide sequence: TGTGCCAGCTCCGAGGGCGTGGAGCGGGCGTCTCGCAATGAGCAGTTCTTC.